A selection of T cell receptor beta chains follows, all from one sample in a study of regulatory and conventional T cells in RAG deficiency. Data came from immunoSEQ multiplex PCR; TCRdb stores just in-frame clones and leaves some out. The sample carries approximately 48,000 clones, just under 90% recorded once. Another study also made use of these data, one on regulatory T cells.

The sample was CD4+ effector T cells sorted from blood. The receptor source for this set is a human donor in good health. The CDR3 runs from the conserved cysteine through the conserved F or W. D genes are given only for firm matches. Size values are once, few and many counts, or a class for expanded clones, and some rows have none.

clone_size | j_call | d_call | v_call | cdr3_nt | cdr3_aa
- | TRBJ2-5 | - | TRBV18 | TGTGCCAGCTCAGCCAGGAGGGAGACCCAGTACTTC | CASSARRETQYF
- | TRBJ1-1 | TRBD1 | TRBV28 | TGTGCCAGCAGTTTACAGACAGGGGGTTTGGGTACTGAAGCTTTCTTT | CASSLQTGGLGTEAFF
once | TRBJ2-1 | - | TRBV5-1 | TGCGCCAGCAGCCGAGACAGGAGCTCCTACAATGAGCAGTTCTTC | CASSRDRSSYNEQFF
- | TRBJ2-7 | - | TRBV19 | TGTGCCAGCTCGCAAAGAAGGACTGTCTACGAGCAGTACTTC | CASSQRRTVYEQYF
once | TRBJ1-3 | - | TRBV30 | TGTGCCTGGAGTCCACAGGGTGATGGAAACACCATATATTTT | CAWSPQGDGNTIYF
- | TRBJ2-1 | - | TRBV6-5 | TGTGCCAGCAAGGTCTGGGATGAGCAGTTCTTC | CASKVWDEQFF
- | TRBJ1-2 | TRBD1 | TRBV11-2 | TGTGCCAGCAGCTTAGGGGACAGGGGTGGGGGCTACACCTTC | CASSLGDRGGGYTF
- | TRBJ2-7 | - | TRBV2 | TGTGCCAGCAAGACAAGGCAGGGAACCGGCCACGAGCAGTACTTC | CASKTRQGTGHEQYF
- | TRBJ1-1 | - | TRBV19 | TGTGCCAGTAGTATGAGGGCGACCACTGAAGCTTTCTTT | CASSMRATTEAFF
few | TRBJ1-2 | - | TRBV6-4 | TGTGCCAGCAGCCCGACCGGGACGGCGAACTATGGCTACACCTTC | CASSPTGTANYGYTF
- | TRBJ1-3 | - | TRBV6-1 | TGTGCCAGCAGTGAATTTGAGGGCAGTTCTTCTGGAAACACCATATATTTT | CASSEFEGSSSGNTIYF
- | TRBJ2-3 | TRBD2 | TRBV5-4 | TGTGCCAGCAGCTCTCATCTAGCGGGGGAGTCAGATACGCAGTATTTT | CASSSHLAGESDTQYF
- | TRBJ1-1 | - | TRBV7-3 | TGTGCCAGCAGCTTAAGTGCAACCCACACTGAAGCTTTCTTT | CASSLSATHTEAFF
- | TRBJ2-6 | - | TRBV28 | TGTGCCAGCAGTCAACCAGCCTCTGGGGCCAACGTCCTGACTTTC | CASSQPASGANVLTF
- | TRBJ2-2 | - | TRBV19 | TGTGCCAGTAGTCCCCCAAACCCTCTGCAGGGATCCGGGGAGCTGTTTTTT | CASSPPNPLQGSGELFF
- | TRBJ2-1 | - | TRBV18 | TGTGCCAGCTCACCTCGGTCTACCCACAATGAGCAGTTCTTC | CASSPRSTHNEQFF
- | TRBJ2-3 | - | TRBV4-1 | TGCGCCAGCAGCCAAGATTCGGGGGTCAAAGATACGCAGTATTTT | CASSQDSGVKDTQYF
- | TRBJ2-1 | TRBD2 | TRBV5-1 | TGCGCCAGCAGCGAAAGGACTAGCGGGAGGGCCTCGAGTGAGCAGTTCTTC | CASSERTSGRASSEQFF
- | TRBJ1-4 | TRBD1 | TRBV6-1 | TGTGCCAGCAGTGGCCACAGGGGGTCCAGTGCTAATGAAAAACTGTTTTTT | CASSGHRGSSANEKLFF
- | TRBJ1-6 | TRBD1 | TRBV27 | TGTGCCAGCAAGCTCCAGACAGGGGGCGGTGGATCACCCCTCCACTTT | CASKLQTGGGGSPLHF
- | TRBJ2-3 | TRBD2 | TRBV6-5 | TGTGCCAGCAGTTTGGGACTAGCGGGAGGCACAGATACGCAGTATTTT | CASSLGLAGGTDTQYF
few | TRBJ1-5 | - | TRBV18 | TGTGCCAGCTCACGACAGGACAATCAGCCCCAGCATTTT | CASSRQDNQPQHF
- | TRBJ2-7 | - | TRBV5-4 | TGTGCCAGCAGCTTTGGGCAGGGGAACGAGCAGTACTTC | CASSFGQGNEQYF
few | TRBJ1-5 | - | TRBV7-8 | TGTGCCAGCAGCTCAATAATCGTGGCAGATAATCAGCCCCAGCATTTT | CASSSIIVADNQPQHF
- | TRBJ1-1 | TRBD1 | TRBV14 | TGTGCCAGCAGCACCCGGACAGGGGGCTTCACTGAAGCTTTCTTT | CASSTRTGGFTEAFF
- | TRBJ2-1 | - | TRBV18 | TGTGCCAGCTCACTGGAGAGGGCCGGGGGTGAGCAGTTCTTC | CASSLERAGGEQFF
- | TRBJ2-7 | - | TRBV11-3 | TGTGCCAGCAGCTTCCAGGATATCGAGCAGTACTTC | CASSFQDIEQYF
once | TRBJ2-1 | TRBD1 | TRBV5-6 | TGTGCCAGCAGCCTTTACGGGTCATCCACAGGGGACAATGAGCAGTTCTTC | CASSLYGSSTGDNEQFF
- | TRBJ1-2 | - | TRBV7-3 | TGTGCCAGCAGCTTAAACAGTCTTAGCGATGGCTACACCTTC | CASSLNSLSDGYTF
- | TRBJ1-2 | TRBD1 | TRBV27 | TGTGCCAGCAGTCCGTATCGACAGGGAGGGGGCGGCTACACCTTC | CASSPYRQGGGGYTF
- | TRBJ2-7 | TRBD1 | TRBV27 | TGTGCCAGCAGTTGCCCCAACTGGGACAGGGACCACGAGCAGTACTTC | CASSCPNWDRDHEQYF
- | TRBJ1-6 | - | TRBV6-6 | TGTGCCAGCAGTTACTCGGAGGGTAATTCACCCCTCCACTTT | CASSYSEGNSPLHF
once | TRBJ2-3 | TRBD2 | TRBV5-4 | TGTGCCAGCAGCTTGGATCGGCGGGCTAGCGGGGAAATCACAGATACGCAGTATTTT | CASSLDRRASGEITDTQYF
few | TRBJ2-2 | - | TRBV4-1 | TGCGCCAGCAGCCAAGGGGTCCTCAGGGCAGTCTCGAACACCGGGGAGCTGTTTTTT | CASSQGVLRAVSNTGELFF
- | TRBJ1-1 | TRBD1 | TRBV10-3 | TGTGCCATCAAAACCGGGACAGAGAACACTGAAGCTTTCTTT | CAIKTGTENTEAFF
- | TRBJ2-1 | TRBD1 | TRBV30 | TGTGCCTGGAGTCCTGCCTCCGGGACAGGGTCCTACAATGAGCAGTTCTTC | CAWSPASGTGSYNEQFF
- | TRBJ2-2 | TRBD2 | TRBV6-5 | TGTGCCAGCCGACGGGGGGGGGCGAACACCGGGGAGCTGTTTTTT | CASRRGGANTGELFF
- | TRBJ1-1 | - | TRBV11-1 | TGTGCCAGCAGCTTCGGGGGACTGCAGGGCACTGAAGCTTTCTTT | CASSFGGLQGTEAFF
- | TRBJ2-1 | TRBD1 | TRBV19 | TGTGCCAGCCATGGACAGGTCAGGAATGAGCAGTTCTTC | CASHGQVRNEQFF
- | TRBJ2-5 | - | TRBV27 | TGTGCCAGCAGGAAAGCAGGGGAGACCCAGTACTTC | CASRKAGETQYF
few | TRBJ1-3 | - | TRBV28 | TGTGCCACCGTCGGGGCAGCTGGAAACACCATATATTTT | CATVGAAGNTIYF
few | TRBJ2-5 | - | TRBV11-2 | TGTGCCAGCACATCCCTGTTCCAGGAAGGGCAAGAGACCCAGTACTTC | CASTSLFQEGQETQYF
- | TRBJ2-7 | - | TRBV10-1 | TGCGCCAGCAGTCTTGACAGCACCTACGAGCAGTACTTC | CASSLDSTYEQYF
- | TRBJ2-5 | TRBD2 | TRBV27 | TGTGCCGTCGGACTAGCGGGGCGAGAGACCCAGTACTTC | CAVGLAGRETQYF
- | TRBJ1-5 | - | TRBV6-1 | TGTGCCAGCAGTGTTTTATTAGAGGGTAGCCAGCCCCAGCATTTT | CASSVLLEGSQPQHF
- | TRBJ2-1 | - | TRBV9 | TGTGCCAGCAGCGTAGTGGGGGGAGGTGAGCAGTTCTTC | CASSVVGGGEQFF
- | TRBJ1-1 | TRBD1 | TRBV14 | TGTGCCAGCAGCCGCCTAGGACAGGGGAACACTGAAGCTTTCTTT | CASSRLGQGNTEAFF
- | TRBJ1-3 | - | TRBV19 | TGTGCCAGTAGCGGTTCCTCTGGAAACACCATATATTTT | CASSGSSGNTIYF
- | TRBJ2-7 | TRBD1 | TRBV5-1 | TGCGCCAGCAGCTGGGGACAGGGCAGAACCTACGAGCAGTACTTC | CASSWGQGRTYEQYF
- | TRBJ2-7 | - | TRBV5-1 | TGCGCCAGCAGCTTGGAGGGATCCTACGAGCAGTACTTC | CASSLEGSYEQYF
once | TRBJ2-3 | - | TRBV6-6 | TGTGCCAGCTACAACCAGGGGATGATGGCAGATACGCAGTATTTT | CASYNQGMMADTQYF
- | TRBJ1-1 | - | TRBV4-2 | TGTGCCAGCAGCCAAGTTCTCGGGGGGGGGTTAGACGCTTTCTTT | CASSQVLGGGLDAFF
- | TRBJ1-4 | - | TRBV28 | TGTGCCAGCAGTGAAGGATTGAGGCGGTTTTTT | CASSEGLRRFF
- | TRBJ2-1 | - | TRBV19 | TGTGCCAGTAGTATGCTCAGGGGTAGTGAGCAGTTCTTC | CASSMLRGSEQFF
- | TRBJ2-4 | - | TRBV9 | TGTGCCAGCAGCTCCGGGACAAGGGCCGACATTCAGTACTTC | CASSSGTRADIQYF